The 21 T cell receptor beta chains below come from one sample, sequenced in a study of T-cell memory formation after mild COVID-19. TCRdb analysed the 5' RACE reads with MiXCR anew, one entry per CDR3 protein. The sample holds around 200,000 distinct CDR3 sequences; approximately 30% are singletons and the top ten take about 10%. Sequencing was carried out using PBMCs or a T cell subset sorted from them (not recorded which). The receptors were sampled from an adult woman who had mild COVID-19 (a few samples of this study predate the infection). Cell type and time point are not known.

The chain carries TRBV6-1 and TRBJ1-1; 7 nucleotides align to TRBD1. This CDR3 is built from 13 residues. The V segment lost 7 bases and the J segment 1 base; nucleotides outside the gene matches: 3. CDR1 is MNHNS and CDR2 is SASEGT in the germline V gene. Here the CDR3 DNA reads TGTGCCAGCAAAGGGACAGCGAACACTGAAGCTTTCTTT. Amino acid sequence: CASKGTANTEAFF.

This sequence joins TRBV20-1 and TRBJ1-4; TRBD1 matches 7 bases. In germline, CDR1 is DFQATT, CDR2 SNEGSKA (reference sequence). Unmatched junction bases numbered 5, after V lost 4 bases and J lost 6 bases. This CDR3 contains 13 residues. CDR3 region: CSAKTGQYEKLFF. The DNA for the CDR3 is TGCAGTGCTAAGACAGGGCAGTATGAAAAACTGTTTTTT.

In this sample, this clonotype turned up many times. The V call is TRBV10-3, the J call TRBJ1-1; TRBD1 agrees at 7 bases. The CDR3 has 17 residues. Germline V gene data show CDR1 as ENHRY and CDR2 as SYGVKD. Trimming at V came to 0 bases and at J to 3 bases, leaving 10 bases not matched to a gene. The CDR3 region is CAISESGTAHAYTEAFF. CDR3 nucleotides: TGTGCCATCAGTGAGTCCGGGACAGCCCATGCCTACACTGAAGCTTTCTTT.

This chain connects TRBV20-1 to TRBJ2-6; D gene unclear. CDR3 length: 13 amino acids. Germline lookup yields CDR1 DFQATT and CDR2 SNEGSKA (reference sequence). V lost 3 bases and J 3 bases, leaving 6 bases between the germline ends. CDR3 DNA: TGCAGTGCTAGGCAAGGTGGGGCCAACGTCCTGACTTTC. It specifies CSARQGGANVLTF.

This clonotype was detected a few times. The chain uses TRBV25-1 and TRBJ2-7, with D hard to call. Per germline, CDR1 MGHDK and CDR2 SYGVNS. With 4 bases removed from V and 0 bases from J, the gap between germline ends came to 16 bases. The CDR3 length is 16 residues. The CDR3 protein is CASSGYSRLNSYEQYF. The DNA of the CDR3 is TGTGCCAGCAGTGGGTATAGTAGGTTGAACTCCTACGAGCAGTACTTC.

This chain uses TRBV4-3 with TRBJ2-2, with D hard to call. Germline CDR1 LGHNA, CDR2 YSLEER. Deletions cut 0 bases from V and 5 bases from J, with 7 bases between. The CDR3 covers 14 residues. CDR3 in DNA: TGCGCCAGCAGCCAAGATAGCCAGACCGGGGAGCTGTTTTTT. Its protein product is CASSQDSQTGELFF.

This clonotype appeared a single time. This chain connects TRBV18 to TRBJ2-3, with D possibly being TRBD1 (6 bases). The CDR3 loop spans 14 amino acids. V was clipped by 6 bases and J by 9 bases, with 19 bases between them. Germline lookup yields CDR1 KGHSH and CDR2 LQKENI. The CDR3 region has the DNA TGTGCCAGCTCGATATCCCTACAGGGCGGGACGCAGTATTTT. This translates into CASSISLQGGTQYF.

This CDR3 is CASSSRDPSSRYTF. CDR3 in DNA: TGTGCCAGCAGTTCCCGAGATCCCTCTAGTCGCTACACCTTC. The gene calls are TRBV6-5 and TRBJ1-2, with D unresolved. The CDR3 loop spans 14 amino acids. The germline CDR1 and CDR2 sequences are MNHEY and SVGAGI. V gave up 4 bases and J gave up 9 bases, with 18 bases separating them.

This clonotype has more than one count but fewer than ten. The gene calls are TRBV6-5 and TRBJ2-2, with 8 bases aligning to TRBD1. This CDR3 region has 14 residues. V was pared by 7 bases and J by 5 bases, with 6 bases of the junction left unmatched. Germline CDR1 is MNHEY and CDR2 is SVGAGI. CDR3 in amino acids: CASTGTGGTGELFF. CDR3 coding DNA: TGTGCCAGCACCGGGACAGGCGGGACCGGGGAGCTGTTTTTT.

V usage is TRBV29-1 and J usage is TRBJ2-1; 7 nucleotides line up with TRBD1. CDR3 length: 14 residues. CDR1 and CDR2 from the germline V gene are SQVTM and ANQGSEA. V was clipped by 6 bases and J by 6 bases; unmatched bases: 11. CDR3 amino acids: CSVPGTAKVNEQFF. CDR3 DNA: TGCAGCGTCCCCGGGACAGCTAAAGTCAATGAGCAGTTCTTC.

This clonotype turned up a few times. CDR3 region: CASSLGTGEQYF. Here the CDR3 DNA reads TGTGCCAGCAGCTTAGGTACAGGCGAGCAGTACTTC. The rearrangement joins TRBV7-6 to TRBJ2-7, with D possibly matching TRBD1 (5 bases). Per the germline V gene, CDR1 is SGHVS and CDR2 is FNYEAQ. Trimming removed 1 base at V and 6 bases at J, with 7 bases between. The CDR3 is made up of 12 amino acids.

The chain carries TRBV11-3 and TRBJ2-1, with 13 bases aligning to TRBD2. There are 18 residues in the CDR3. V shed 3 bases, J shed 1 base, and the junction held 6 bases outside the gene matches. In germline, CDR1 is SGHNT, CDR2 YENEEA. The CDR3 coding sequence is TGTGCCAGCAGCTTCAGACTAGCGGGAGGCGGATCCTACAATGAGCAGTTCTTC. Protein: CASSFRLAGGGSYNEQFF. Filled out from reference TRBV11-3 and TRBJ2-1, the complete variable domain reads EAGVVQSPRYKIIEKKQPVAFWCNPISGHNTLYWYLQNLGQGPELLIRYENEEAVDDSQLPKDRFSAERLKGVDSTLKIQPAELGDSAVYLCASSFRLAGGGSYNEQFFGPGTRLTVL.

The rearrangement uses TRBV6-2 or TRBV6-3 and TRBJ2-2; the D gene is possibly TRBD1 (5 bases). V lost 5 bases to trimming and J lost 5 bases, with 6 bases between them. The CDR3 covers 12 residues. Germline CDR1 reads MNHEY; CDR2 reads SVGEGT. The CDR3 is CASSKGTGELFF. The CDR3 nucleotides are TGTGCCAGCAGTAAGGGGACCGGGGAGCTGTTTTTT.

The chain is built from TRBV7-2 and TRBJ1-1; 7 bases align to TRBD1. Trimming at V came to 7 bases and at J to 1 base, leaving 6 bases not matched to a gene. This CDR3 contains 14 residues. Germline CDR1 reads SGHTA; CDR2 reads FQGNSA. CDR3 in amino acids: CASTPGQWNTEAFF. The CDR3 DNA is TGTGCCAGCACCCCGGGACAGTGGAACACTGAAGCTTTCTTT.

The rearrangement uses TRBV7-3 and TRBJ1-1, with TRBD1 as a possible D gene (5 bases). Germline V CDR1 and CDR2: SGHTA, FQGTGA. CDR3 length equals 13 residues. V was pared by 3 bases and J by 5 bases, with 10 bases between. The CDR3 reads CASSLSSGTEAFF. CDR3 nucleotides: TGTGCCAGCAGCTTGAGTTCAGGGACTGAAGCTTTCTTT.

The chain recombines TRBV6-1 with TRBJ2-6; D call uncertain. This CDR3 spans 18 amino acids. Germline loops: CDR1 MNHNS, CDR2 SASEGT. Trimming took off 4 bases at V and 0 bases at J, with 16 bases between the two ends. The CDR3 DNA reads TGTGCCAGCAGTGCGTCTTTTTGGGTCCTCTCTGGGGCCAACGTCCTGACTTTC. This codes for CASSASFWVLSGANVLTF.

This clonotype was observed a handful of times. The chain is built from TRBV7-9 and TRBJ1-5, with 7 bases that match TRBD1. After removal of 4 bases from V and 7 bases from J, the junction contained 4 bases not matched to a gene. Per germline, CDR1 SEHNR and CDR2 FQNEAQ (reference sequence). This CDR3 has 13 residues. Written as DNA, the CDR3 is TGTGCCAGCAGCTCGCAGGGGGACCAGCCCCAGCATTTT. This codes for CASSSQGDQPQHF.

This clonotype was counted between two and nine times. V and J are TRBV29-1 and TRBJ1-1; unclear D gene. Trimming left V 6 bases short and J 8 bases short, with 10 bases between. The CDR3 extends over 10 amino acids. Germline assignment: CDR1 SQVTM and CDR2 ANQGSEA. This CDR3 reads CSVWGGEAFF. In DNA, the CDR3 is TGCAGCGTGTGGGGAGGGGAAGCTTTCTTT.

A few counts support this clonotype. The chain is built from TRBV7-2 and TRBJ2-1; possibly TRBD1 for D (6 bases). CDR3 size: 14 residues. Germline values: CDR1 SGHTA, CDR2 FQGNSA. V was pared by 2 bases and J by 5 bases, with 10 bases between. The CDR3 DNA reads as TGTGCCAGCAGCTTACAGGGGTCAAACAATGAGCAGTTCTTC. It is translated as CASSLQGSNNEQFF.

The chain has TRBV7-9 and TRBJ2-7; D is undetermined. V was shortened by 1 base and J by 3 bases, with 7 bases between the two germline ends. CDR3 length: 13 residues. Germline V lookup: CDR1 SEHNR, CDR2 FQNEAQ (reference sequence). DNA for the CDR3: TGTGCCAGCAGCTTAGAGACCTACTACGAGCAGTACTTC. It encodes CASSLETYYEQYF. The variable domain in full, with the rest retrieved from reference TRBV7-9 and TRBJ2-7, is DTGVSQNPRHKITKRGQNVTFRCDPISEHNRLYWYRQTLGQGPEFLTYFQNEAQLEKSRLLSDRFSAERPKGSFSTLEIQRTEQGDSAMYLCASSLETYYEQYFGPGTRLTVT.

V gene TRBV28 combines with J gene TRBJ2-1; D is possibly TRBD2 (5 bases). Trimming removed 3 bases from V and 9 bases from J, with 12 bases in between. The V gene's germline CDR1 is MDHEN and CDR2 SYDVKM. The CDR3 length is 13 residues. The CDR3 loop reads CASSLYEGIEQFF. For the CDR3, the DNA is TGTGCCAGCAGTTTGTATGAGGGAATTGAGCAGTTCTTC. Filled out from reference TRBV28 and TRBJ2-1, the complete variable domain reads DVKVTQSSRYLVKRTGEKVFLECVQDMDHENMFWYRQDPGLGLRLIYFSYDVKMKEKGDIPEGYSVSREKKERFSLILESASTNQTSMYLCASSLYEGIEQFFGPGTRLTVL.